The sequence of this TCR beta chain was determined in a study of shared clonotypes between healthy human individuals. The wider study: Per donor, CD8 memory used one plate, CD8 naive used two, CD4 memory used three and CD4 naive used three.

The authors divided CD4+ cells into CD45RA+ naive and CD45RA-negative memory subsets. Some clones are missing from TCRdb's copy, which holds only in-frame ones; the method was immunoSEQ multiplex PCR. The sample lists some 1 million clones; around 76% were seen once. The material sequenced was memory CD4+ T cells sorted from blood. This sample's subset: CD45RA-negative fraction. This sequence originates from a man aged 18-30 years in good health.

CDR3 nucleotide sequence: TGTGCCAGCAGTCCCTCCCGCGGGGTGGGATCACCCCTCCACTTT. It codes for CASSPSRGVGSPLHF. The rearrangement joins TRBV28 to TRBJ1-6; D unresolved. Trimming shortened V by 5 bases and J by 10 bases, and 18 bases separated the two germline ends. The CDR3 has 15 residues. Per the germline V gene, CDR1 is MDHEN and CDR2 is SYDVKM.